These 2 T cell receptor beta chains came from one sample sequenced in a study of control samples from healthy donors and cancer patients. TCRdb's table, derived via immunoSEQ multiplex PCR, lists solely in-frame clones and lacks some. The repertoire holds almost 95,000 clones, with just over 90% as singletons. Input material: blood. The receptors originated from a woman aged 18-29 years in good health.

The rearrangement joins TRBV7-9 to TRBJ1-5, with D perhaps TRBD1 (6 bases). The V gene's germline CDR1 is SEHNR and CDR2 FQNEAQ (reference sequence). V gave up 8 bases and J gave up 3 bases, with 11 bases separating them. The CDR3 consists of 13 residues. The CDR3 protein is CASEGGYNQPQHF. DNA of the CDR3: TGTGCCAGCGAGGGGGGGTACAATCAGCCCCAGCATTTT.

The chain has TRBV27 and TRBJ1-2, with TRBD1 identical over 11 bases. CDR1 is MNHEY, CDR2 SMNVEV, per germline (reference sequence). CDR3 length: 12 residues. The J segment lost 8 bases and the V segment lost 6 bases, leaving 2 bases of the junction unmatched. This chain's CDR3 is CASRGQGEGYTF. The CDR3 region has the DNA TGTGCCAGCAGGGGACAGGGGGAGGGCTACACCTTC.